This TCR beta chain was identified during a study of siplizumab effects on memory and regulatory T cells. For this clone: The antigen remains undetermined.

General study points: Naive-or-memory phenotypes were unassignable for roughly 80-97% of proliferating CD4+ or CD8+ clones.

The assay was immunoSEQ multiplex PCR, and TCRdb's table has in-frame clones only and misses some. The sample lists about 50,000 clones, roughly 90% occurring once. Trimming left V 2 bases short and J 8 bases short, with 12 bases between. Germline assignment: CDR1 MNHNS and CDR2 SASEGT. The CDR3 has 13 amino acids. This chain joins TRBV6-1 and TRBJ1-1, with unresolved D. The receptor was derived from a human donor in good health. The source material was naive CD8+ T cells sorted from blood. The CDR3 here is CASSEWGVSEAFF. In nucleotides, the CDR3 is TGTGCCAGCAGTGAATGGGGTGTCAGCGAAGCTTTCTTT.